Shown below are 30 T cell receptor beta chains from a single sample sequenced in a study of blood T cell repertoires in COVID-19. Clones were read by immunoSEQ multiplex PCR, and TCRdb kept only the in-frame ones, dropping some. The profile shows about 120,000 clones, 82% of them singletons. The sequencing input was peripheral blood. The receptors derive from a human donor in a cohort sampled during active COVID-19.

This clone was counted a single time. The chain has TRBV4-1 and TRBJ1-6, with 9 bases that match TRBD1. Per the germline V gene, CDR1 is MGHRA and CDR2 is YSYEKL. The V and J ends lost 3 bases and 9 bases, in that order; junction bases with no gene match: 9. The CDR3 is 16 residues long. The CDR3 loop reads CASSQSDRGSVSPLHF. In nucleotides, the CDR3 is TGCGCCAGCAGCCAGAGCGACAGGGGGAGCGTTTCACCCCTCCACTTT.

V usage is TRBV2 and J usage is TRBJ2-5, with TRBD2 matching over 10 bases. The V and J ends lost 0 bases and 2 bases, in that order; junction bases with no gene match: 6. This CDR3 comprises 17 residues. Germline V lookup: CDR1 SNHLY, CDR2 FYNNEI. As DNA, the CDR3 is TGTGCCAGCAGTGAAGCGCGGAGGACTAGCGGTCAAGAGACCCAGTACTTC. This codes for CASSEARRTSGQETQYF.

V gene TRBV19 combines with J gene TRBJ2-5; D perhaps matches TRBD1 (5 bases). V was shortened by 3 bases and J by 2 bases, with 7 bases between the two germline ends. The CDR3 spans 13 residues. Germline loops: CDR1 LNHDA, CDR2 SQIVND (reference sequence). CDR3 bases: TGTGCCAGTAGTATTGGACAACAAGAGACCCAGTACTTC. Protein: CASSIGQQETQYF.

The chain employs TRBV2 and TRBJ2-2, with D tentatively TRBD1 (6 bases). V gave up 1 base and J gave up 5 bases, with 11 bases separating them. The CDR3 has 15 residues. The germline gives CDR1 SNHLY, CDR2 FYNNEI. In nucleotides, the CDR3 is TGTGCCAGCAGTGAAGTTGGGCAGGGGACCGGGGAGCTGTTTTTT. It yields the protein CASSEVGQGTGELFF.

The V gene is TRBV6-2 or TRBV6-3, the J gene TRBJ2-2; 8 nucleotides line up with TRBD1. V shed 1 base, J shed 3 bases, and the junction held 7 bases outside the gene matches. Germline V gene data show CDR1 as MNHEY and CDR2 as SVGEGT. The CDR3 is 17 residues long. The CDR3 protein is CASSYLAGGPDTGELFF. The CDR3 DNA reads as TGTGCCAGCAGTTACTTAGCAGGGGGCCCCGACACCGGGGAGCTGTTTTTT.

V gene TRBV11-1 combines with J gene TRBJ1-4; 10 positions match TRBD1. The length of the CDR3 is 16 residues. Germline assignment: CDR1 SGHAT and CDR2 FQDESV (reference sequence). Trimming at V came to 4 bases and at J to 5 bases, leaving 7 bases not matched to a gene. DNA for the CDR3: TGTGCCAGCAGCTCGCCGGGACAGGGGTCAAATGAAAAACTGTTTTTT. Its protein product is CASSSPGQGSNEKLFF.

V is TRBV27 and J is TRBJ1-2; D gene unclear. Looked up from germline, CDR1 is MNHEY and CDR2 is SMNVEV (reference sequence). V lost 5 bases to trimming and J lost 4 bases, with 17 bases between them. The CDR3 is 15 amino acids. As DNA, the CDR3 is TGTGCCAGCAGTCCCCCCCCCGAGGGCGGCTATGGCTACACCTTC. This translates into CASSPPPEGGYGYTF.

The chain recombines TRBV7-9 with TRBJ2-5; D gene unclear. Trimming shortened V by 1 base and J by 1 base, and 4 bases separated the two germline ends. Germline V lookup: CDR1 SEHNR, CDR2 FQNEAQ (reference sequence). CDR3 size: 13 residues. In nucleotides, the CDR3 is TGTGCCAGCAGCTTAGACACCCAAGAGACCCAGTACTTC. Translated, it gives CASSLDTQETQYF.

This clone was seen more than once but under ten times. V and J are TRBV2 and TRBJ2-5; 13 bases agree with TRBD2. This CDR3 contains 17 residues. In germline, CDR1 is SNHLY, CDR2 FYNNEI. Trimming cost V 6 bases and J 4 bases; bases outside gene matches: 11. CDR3 coding DNA: TGTGCCAGCAGCGTGACACTAGCGGGGGGGCCTGGAGAGACCCAGTACTTC. This encodes CASSVTLAGGPGETQYF.

This chain uses TRBV2 with TRBJ2-7, with 11 bases lining up with TRBD1. The V gene end was trimmed by 5 bases and the J gene end by 6 bases; junction bases not matched to a gene: 9. This CDR3 spans 15 amino acids. Germline V gives CDR1 SNHLY, CDR2 FYNNEI. CDR3 loop: CASSRGWTGGGEQYF. As DNA, the CDR3 is TGTGCCAGCAGTCGGGGGTGGACAGGGGGCGGCGAGCAGTACTTC.

This chain connects TRBV27 to TRBJ1-6, with 8 bases that match TRBD1. From germline, CDR1 is MNHEY and CDR2 SMNVEV (reference sequence). Trimming at V came to 3 bases and at J to 6 bases, leaving 1 base not matched to a gene. The CDR3 is 14 residues long. CDR3 nucleotide sequence: TGTGCCAGCAGTTTGGACAGGGTTAATTCACCCCTCCACTTT. Translation gives CASSLDRVNSPLHF.

The rearrangement joins TRBV7-9 to TRBJ2-1; TRBD1 agrees at 8 bases. Germline V gives CDR1 SEHNR, CDR2 FQNEAQ (reference sequence). Trimming at V came to 5 bases and at J to 8 bases, leaving 11 bases not matched to a gene. The CDR3 covers 15 residues. CDR3 DNA sequence: TGTGCCAGCAGCGCCCGACAGGGGCAGGGCCATGAGCAGTTCTTC. It specifies CASSARQGQGHEQFF. Full variable domain (rest looked up from reference TRBV7-9 and TRBJ2-1): DTGVSQNPRHKITKRGQNVTFRCDPISEHNRLYWYRQTLGQGPEFLTYFQNEAQLEKSRLLSDRFSAERPKGSFSTLEIQRTEQGDSAMYLCASSARQGQGHEQFFGPGTRLTVL.

This chain connects TRBV19 to TRBJ2-1, with 15 bases that match TRBD2. Unmatched junction bases numbered 10, after V lost 5 bases and J lost 8 bases. Germline CDR1 is LNHDA and CDR2 is SQIVND (reference sequence). The CDR3 loop spans 17 amino acids. CDR3 nucleotide sequence: TGTGCCAGTAGTCCCATAGGGACTAGCGGGGGGTCGGATGAGCAGTTCTTC. It is translated as CASSPIGTSGGSDEQFF.

The chain uses TRBV6-5 and TRBJ2-5; a weak D match, TRBD2 (5 bases). V lost 4 bases and J lost 7, with 13 bases in between. The CDR3 is 13 amino acids. CDR1 and CDR2 from the germline V gene are MNHEY and SVGAGI. DNA for the CDR3: TGTGCCAGCAGTTCCGGGAATAGAGGGACCCAGTACTTC. It translates to CASSSGNRGTQYF.

The chain joins TRBV19 to TRBJ2-3; 14 bases are a match to TRBD2. Per germline, CDR1 LNHDA and CDR2 SQIVND (reference sequence). The CDR3 length is 16 residues. V was clipped by 9 bases and J by 0 bases; unmatched bases: 5. The CDR3 region is CASGLAGGTSTDTQYF. The DNA for the CDR3 is TGTGCCAGCGGACTAGCGGGGGGTACTAGCACAGATACGCAGTATTTT.

This chain links TRBV27 with TRBJ2-1, with TRBD1 matching 8 bases. The V segment lost 5 bases and the J segment 3 bases; nucleotides outside the gene matches: 9. The germline gives CDR1 MNHEY, CDR2 SMNVEV (reference sequence). There are 16 residues in the CDR3. CDR3 in amino acids: CASSPLTGVDYNEQFF. For the CDR3, the DNA is TGTGCCAGCAGTCCCCTGACAGGGGTCGACTACAATGAGCAGTTCTTC.

This clone was observed a single time. The chain employs TRBV4-2 and TRBJ2-5; either TRBD1 or TRBD2 may fit D (6 bases each). Trimming left V 5 bases short and J 2 bases short, with 18 bases between. Germline CDR1 reads LGHNA; CDR2 reads YNFKEQ. The CDR3 extends over 16 amino acids. The CDR3 loop is CASSEGGPLSQETQYF. CDR3 nucleotide sequence: TGTGCCAGCAGCGAAGGGGGGCCCCTTAGTCAAGAGACCCAGTACTTC.

J is TRBJ1-2 and V is TRBV10-2; D is ambiguous. This CDR3 has 13 amino acids. Germline-derived CDR1 and CDR2 are WSHSY and SAAADI. Trimming pared 3 bases from V and 2 bases from J, leaving 7 bases between. The CDR3 region has the DNA TGCGCCAGCAGTGACCAAGCCAACTATGGCTACACCTTC. It is translated as CASSDQANYGYTF.

This chain uses TRBV28 with TRBJ2-7; TRBD2 matches 8 bases. V shed 5 bases, J shed 6 bases, and the junction held 9 bases outside the gene matches. The CDR3 contains 14 residues. From germline, CDR1 is MDHEN and CDR2 SYDVKM. The CDR3 reads CASSPSGGVVEQYF. The CDR3 nucleotides read TGTGCCAGCAGTCCAAGCGGGGGAGTCGTCGAGCAGTACTTC. Drawing the rest from reference TRBV28 and TRBJ2-7, the complete variable domain is DVKVTQSSRYLVKRTGEKVFLECVQDMDHENMFWYRQDPGLGLRLIYFSYDVKMKEKGDIPEGYSVSREKKERFSLILESASTNQTSMYLCASSPSGGVVEQYFGPGTRLTVT.

In its sample, this clone was seen a few times. This sequence joins TRBV3-1 (or the pseudogene TRBV3-2) and TRBJ2-3; 8 bases are shared with TRBD2. Germline CDR1 and CDR2: LGHDT and YNNKEL (reference sequence). The V segment lost 0 bases and the J segment 8 bases; nucleotides outside the gene matches: 10. This CDR3 contains 16 residues. The CDR3 DNA reads as TGTGCCAGCAGCCAAGAAGTAGCGGGGCCGGCGGTTACGCAGTATTTT. Amino acids: CASSQEVAGPAVTQYF.

The gene calls are TRBV5-3 and TRBJ1-5, with 8 bases matching TRBD1. TRBV5-3 qualifies as an ORF whose function is uncertain. This CDR3 region has 18 residues. The junction had 15 bases not matched to a gene; V was cut back by 4 bases and J by 3 bases. This CDR3 reads CARSTSGQGETHNQPQHF. In DNA, the CDR3 is TGTGCCAGAAGCACCTCCGGACAGGGAGAGACGCACAATCAGCCCCAGCATTTT.

The rearrangement joins TRBV5-4 to TRBJ1-5, with no clear D. CDR3 length equals 14 residues. Germline V CDR1 and CDR2: SGHNT, YYREEE (reference sequence). V was cut by 0 bases and J by 1 base, with 5 bases left in between. DNA of the CDR3: TGTGCCAGCAGCTTGGGTCAGAGCAATCAGCCCCAGCATTTT. Translated, it gives CASSLGQSNQPQHF.

The chain is built from TRBV7-2 and TRBJ2-1, with TRBD2 as a possible D gene (5 bases). The CDR3 is 14 residues long. Germline CDR1 is SGHTA and CDR2 is FQGNSA. V lost 4 bases to trimming and J lost 6 bases, with 13 bases between them. CDR3 sequence (DNA): TGTGCCAGCAGCTCCCCCTCGCGGGTCAATGAGCAGTTCTTC. Protein product: CASSSPSRVNEQFF.

The chain has TRBV27 and TRBJ1-1; 7 nucleotides agree with TRBD1. Germline assignment: CDR1 MNHEY and CDR2 SMNVEV (reference sequence). Trimming at V came to 3 bases and at J to 6 bases, leaving 7 bases not matched to a gene. This CDR3 has 14 amino acids. CDR3 nucleotides: TGTGCCAGCAGTTTGTCCAGGGGGAGCGCTGAAGCTTTCTTT. Translation: CASSLSRGSAEAFF.

This sequence joins TRBV28 and TRBJ2-7; 7 bases map to TRBD1. The CDR3 loop spans 14 amino acids. Germline V CDR1 and CDR2: MDHEN, SYDVKM. The junction had 9 bases not matched to a gene; V was cut back by 4 bases and J by 6 bases. CDR3 in amino acids: CASSYGTVSGEQYF. The CDR3 DNA sequence: TGTGCCAGCAGTTACGGGACAGTAAGCGGCGAGCAGTACTTC.

This rearrangement joins TRBV11-1 to TRBJ2-3; 8 bases agree with TRBD2. The trim removed 1 base at V and 4 bases at J, leaving 4 bases unmatched. The germline gives CDR1 SGHAT, CDR2 FQDESV (reference sequence). This CDR3 contains 15 residues. DNA for the CDR3: TGTGCCAGCAGCTTAGTCGGGGGGGCCCCAGATACGCAGTATTTT. As protein: CASSLVGGAPDTQYF. Full variable domain (rest looked up from reference TRBV11-1 and TRBJ2-3): EAEVAQSPRYKITEKSQAVAFWCDPISGHATLYWYRQILGQGPELLVQFQDESVVDDSQLPKDRFSAERLKGVDSTLKIQPAELGDSAMYLCASSLVGGAPDTQYFGPGTRLTVL.

The V gene is TRBV15, the J gene TRBJ2-5; TRBD1 matches 8 bases. The CDR3 runs to 14 residues. V shed 4 bases and J 5 bases; nucleotides not matched to a gene: 6. CDR1 is LNHNV and CDR2 is YYDKDF in the germline V gene (reference sequence). The CDR3 loop reads CATSTYRGRETQYF. For the CDR3, the DNA is TGTGCCACCAGCACCTACAGGGGGAGGGAGACCCAGTACTTC.

The chain couples TRBV11-2 to TRBJ2-5, with 8 bases lining up with TRBD2. In germline, CDR1 is SGHAT, CDR2 FQNNGV. Losses at the gene ends were 4 bases for V and 5 bases for J; bases not matched to a gene: 6. The CDR3 extends over 14 amino acids. The CDR3 sequence is CASSWGSGGETQYF. As DNA, the CDR3 is TGTGCCAGCAGCTGGGGATCGGGGGGGGAGACCCAGTACTTC.

The chain links TRBV10-1 to TRBJ1-5; D gene ambiguous. The CDR3 length is 13 residues. Looked up from germline, CDR1 is WNHNN and CDR2 is SYGVQD (reference sequence). Trimming stripped 4 bases from V and 7 bases from J, with 11 bases between. The CDR3 region is CASSVGGPQPQHF. Here the CDR3 DNA reads TGCGCCAGCAGTGTTGGTGGGCCCCAGCCCCAGCATTTT.

The CDR3 DNA is TGCGCCAGCAGCTTGGCTGGGACAGGGCAGAAATACGAGCAGTACTTC. Translating gives CASSLAGTGQKYEQYF. This chain links TRBV5-1 with TRBJ2-7; 9 positions match TRBD1. This CDR3 region has 16 residues. Germline CDR1 reads SGHRS; CDR2 reads YFSETQ. The junction had 8 bases not matched to a gene; V was cut back by 0 bases and J by 4 bases.